A single sample gave rise to the 32 T cell receptor beta chains below, sequenced in a study of blood T cells in healthy people across ages. Primed by a sample-barcoded 5' primer and a J-beta primer mix, a second PCR proceeded for about 6 to 12 cycles. TCRdb reprocessed the 5' RACE reads via MiXCR and lists one record per CDR3 protein. The table lists 730,000 or so distinct CDR3 sequences, roughly 43% of them singletons. Sequencing input: blood. Receptors originate from an older woman in good health.

The chain links TRBV9 to TRBJ1-4; D uncertain. This CDR3 contains 17 residues. V was cut by 0 bases and J by 0 bases, with 12 bases left in between. Germline loops: CDR1 SGDLS, CDR2 YYNGEE. In nucleotides, the CDR3 is TGTGCCAGCAGCGTAGAGGCGGGTATTGCAACTAATGAAAAACTGTTTTTT. Translation: CASSVEAGIATNEKLFF.

Many counts were recorded for this clonotype. The chain combines TRBV7-2 with TRBJ2-7; TRBD1 or TRBD2 may be the D gene (5 bases each). V dropped 4 bases and J dropped 1 base, with 11 bases sitting between them. This CDR3 contains 14 residues. Germline assignment: CDR1 SGHTA and CDR2 FQGNSA. CDR3 sequence reads: CASSSGTVSYEQYF. The CDR3 DNA reads TGTGCCAGCAGCTCCGGGACCGTTTCCTACGAGCAGTACTTC.

This rearrangement joins TRBV20-1 to TRBJ2-1; 8 bases are shared with TRBD2. CDR3 length: 14 residues. Germline values: CDR1 DFQATT, CDR2 SNEGSKA (reference sequence). The trim removed 8 bases at V and 0 bases at J, leaving 6 bases unmatched. The CDR3 bases are TGCAGTCCACAAAGCGGGAGCTCCTACAATGAGCAGTTCTTC. It yields the protein CSPQSGSSYNEQFF.

This clonotype was counted at least ten times. The V call is TRBV4-1, the J call TRBJ2-7, with TRBD1 identical over 7 bases. With V trimmed by 4 bases and J by 2 bases, 5 bases remained unmatched. Per germline, CDR1 MGHRA and CDR2 YSYEKL. CDR3 size: 14 residues. The chain's CDR3 is CASSPGGQTYEQYF. The CDR3 region has the DNA TGCGCCAGCAGCCCAGGGGGACAGACCTACGAGCAGTACTTC.

This clonotype has ten or more counts. CDR3 residues: CASSRLAVAYEQYF. The DNA of the CDR3 is TGTGCCAGCAGCCGACTAGCGGTAGCCTACGAGCAGTACTTC. The chain employs TRBV3-1 and TRBJ2-7, with 9 positions matching TRBD2. The CDR3 sequence is 14 residues long. The V gene end was trimmed by 4 bases and the J gene end by 2 bases; junction bases not matched to a gene: 3. Germline-derived CDR1 and CDR2 are LGHDT and YNNKEL (reference sequence).

In this sample, this clonotype turned up a few times. This chain joins TRBV28 and TRBJ1-2; tentatively, D is TRBD1 (6 bases). This CDR3 is 16 amino acids long. The V end was cut by 6 bases, the J end by 4 bases, with 21 bases between. The V gene's germline CDR1 is MDHEN and CDR2 SYDVKM. CDR3 in amino acids: CASSRTGTKTFYGYTF. The CDR3 DNA is TGTGCCAGCAGCCGCACCGGGACAAAGACTTTCTATGGCTACACCTTC.

This clonotype was counted ten times or more. The chain has TRBV4-3 and TRBJ2-5; D is uncertain. The germline V gene encodes CDR1 LGHNA and CDR2 YSLEER. CDR3 length: 13 amino acids. Deletions cut 0 bases from V and 3 bases from J, with 5 bases between. CDR3: CASSQDLKETQYF. CDR3 nucleotide sequence: TGCGCCAGCAGCCAAGATCTTAAAGAGACCCAGTACTTC.

This clonotype was picked up a small number of times. The gene calls are TRBV28 and TRBJ2-5; 7 bases map to TRBD1. Trimming at V came to 6 bases and at J to 5 bases, leaving 12 bases not matched to a gene. The CDR3 consists of 15 residues. CDR1 and CDR2 (germline): MDHEN, SYDVKM. The DNA for the CDR3 is TGTGCCAGCAGATCCGGACAGGCCGGGCGGGAGACCCAGTACTTC. Translating it yields CASRSGQAGRETQYF.

The V gene is TRBV2, the J gene TRBJ2-3; D not certain. This CDR3 is 12 amino acids long. Trimming took off 6 bases at V and 5 bases at J, with 9 bases between the two ends. Germline CDR1 SNHLY, CDR2 FYNNEI. In DNA form, the CDR3 reads TGTGCCAGCAGGGCGGACGTAGATACGCAGTATTTT. Its translation: CASRADVDTQYF.

This clonotype was seen only a few times. This chain uses TRBV28 with TRBJ2-7; 11 bases are a match to TRBD1. Trimming at V came to 5 bases and at J to 2 bases, leaving 5 bases not matched to a gene. CDR3 size: 15 residues. Germline V lookup: CDR1 MDHEN, CDR2 SYDVKM. The CDR3 nucleotides read TGTGCCAGCAGTGGTCCGGGACAGGGGGCCTACGAGCAGTACTTC. Amino acids: CASSGPGQGAYEQYF.

This clonotype was recorded a few times. A much larger clone differs from this one at a single base, so this may be a read error. The chain is built from TRBV27 and TRBJ1-6; possible D gene TRBD1, 6 bases. The germline CDR1 and CDR2 sequences are MNHEY and SMNVEV (reference sequence). The CDR3 runs to 16 residues. In DNA, the CDR3 is TGTGCCAGCAGTTATACAGCGGGGGCGCCGGGGTCACCCCCCCACTTT. This sequence encodes CASSYTAGAPGSPPHF.

J is TRBJ2-1 and V is TRBV21-1; TRBD1 is the table's D call, not checked against the DNA. TRBV21-1 is described as a pseudogene. The CDR3 is 15 residues long. The CDR3 sequence: CASSTRQGVNNEQFF. CDR3 sequence (DNA): TGTGCCAGCAGCACACGACAGGGGGTTAACAATGAGCAGTTCTTC.

CDR3 bases: TGTGCCAGCAGCTTCAGCCACGGGGATGAGCAGTTCTTC. Protein: CASSFSHGDEQFF. This rearrangement joins TRBV7-2 to TRBJ2-1, with a tentative D call TRBD2 (5 bases). CDR3 length: 13 residues. Germline V CDR1 and CDR2: SGHTA, FQGNSA. V lost 3 bases and J lost 8, with 11 bases in between. Full variable domain (missing parts from reference TRBV7-2 and TRBJ2-1): GAGVSQSPSNKVTEKGKDVELRCDPISGHTALYWYRQSLGQGLEFLIYFQGNSAPDKSGLPSDRFSAERTGGSVSTLTIQRTQQEDSAVYLCASSFSHGDEQFFGPGTRLTVL.

The CDR3 here is CASRGLASLSYEQYF. The CDR3 region has the DNA TGTGCCAGCAGAGGCCTAGCGTCGCTTTCCTACGAGCAGTACTTC. J is TRBJ2-7 and V is TRBV6-6; D is possibly TRBD2 (6 bases). V was clipped by 6 bases and J by 1 base, with 16 bases between them. The CDR3 is 15 amino acids. Germline CDR1 MNHNY, CDR2 SVGAGI (reference sequence).

This chain connects TRBV9 to TRBJ2-2; 10 bases map to TRBD1. Per the germline V gene, CDR1 is SGDLS and CDR2 is YYNGEE. The CDR3 length is 16 residues. The V and J ends lost 3 bases and 3 bases, in that order; junction bases with no gene match: 5. CDR3: CASSARTGGDTGELFF. DNA of the CDR3: TGTGCCAGCAGCGCCCGGACAGGGGGGGACACCGGGGAGCTGTTTTTT.

The chain couples TRBV20-1 to TRBJ1-1; a possible D gene is TRBD1 (6 bases). The V end was cut by 6 bases, the J end by 1 base, with 12 bases between. Looked up from germline, CDR1 is DFQATT and CDR2 is SNEGSKA (reference sequence). CDR3 size: 13 residues. CDR3 in amino acids: CSAARTANTEAFF. The CDR3 nucleotides are TGCAGTGCCGCCCGGACAGCGAACACTGAAGCTTTCTTT.

Concerning this clonotype: A read error may produce the germline difference seen at one junction end. V usage is TRBV2 and J usage is TRBJ1-2; maybe TRBD1 (5 bases). Germline values: CDR1 SNHLY, CDR2 FYNNEI. CDR3 size: 12 residues. This CDR3 is CASSEWGYGFTF. In DNA, the CDR3 is TGTGCCAGCAGTGAATGGGGCTATGGCTTCACCTTC.

This clonotype occurred once. The chain combines TRBV5-1 with TRBJ2-3; 9 positions match TRBD2. CDR1 and CDR2 from the germline V gene are SGHRS and YFSETQ. CDR3 length equals 18 residues. Unmatched junction bases numbered 9, after V lost 0 bases and J lost 1 base. CDR3 nucleotide sequence: TGCGCCAGCAGCTTGGGAGTTAGCGGGGGCGTCGGCACAGATACGCAGTATTTT. It codes for CASSLGVSGGVGTDTQYF.

This clonotype has at least ten counts. V gene TRBV29-1 combines with J gene TRBJ1-2; weak D call: TRBD1 (6 bases). The CDR3 is made up of 11 amino acids. V was cut by 1 base and J by 11 bases, with 11 bases left in between. CDR1 is SQVTM, CDR2 ANQGSEA, per germline. This CDR3 reads CSVEAGGAYTF. DNA of the CDR3: TGCAGCGTTGAAGCGGGGGGCGCGTACACCTTC.

The gene calls are TRBV28 and TRBJ2-7, with 7 bases aligning to TRBD1. Unmatched junction bases numbered 4, after V lost 5 bases and J lost 3 bases. This CDR3 spans 13 amino acids. Germline CDR1 is MDHEN and CDR2 is SYDVKM. The DNA for the CDR3 is TGTGCCAGCAGTACCGGACAGGTCTACGAGCAGTACTTC. Amino acids: CASSTGQVYEQYF.

This chain links TRBV5-6 with TRBJ2-7, with TRBD2 as a possible D gene (6 bases). Trimming cost V 0 bases and J 3 bases, with 7 bases left between them. CDR1 and CDR2 from the germline V gene are SGHDT and YYEEEE. This CDR3 spans 13 amino acids. CDR3 DNA sequence: TGTGCCAGCAGCTTGGGGACTAACTACGAGCAGTACTTC. Protein product: CASSLGTNYEQYF.

The V and J genes are TRBV6-2 or TRBV6-3 and TRBJ2-3, with D unresolved. V lost 11 bases, J lost 1 base, and 19 bases lay in between. This CDR3 is built from 15 residues. Per the germline V gene, CDR1 is MNHEY and CDR2 is SVGEGT. The CDR3 DNA sequence: TGTGCCGGCATCCCCCGATCTGGAGGCACAGATACGCAGTATTTT. As protein: CAGIPRSGGTDTQYF.

The gene calls are TRBV20-1 and TRBJ1-4; no clear D. The CDR3 loop spans 14 amino acids. V lost 2 bases and J 8 bases, leaving 15 bases between the germline ends. Per germline, CDR1 DFQATT and CDR2 SNEGSKA (reference sequence). In nucleotides, the CDR3 is TGCAGTGCTAGACCCCAAGGGAGCTCAGAAAAACTGTTTTTT. Its translation: CSARPQGSSEKLFF.

The chain joins TRBV6-5 to TRBJ2-1, with 9 bases matching TRBD2. The J call is uncertain, as TRBJ2-7 better fits the DNA end. The CDR3 extends over 14 amino acids. In germline, CDR1 is MNHEY, CDR2 SVGAGI. The CDR3: CASSKRGAYNEQYF. DNA of the CDR3: TGTGCCAGCAGTAAGCGGGGGGCCTACAATGAGCAGTACTTC.

This clonotype was seen a few times. The rearrangement uses TRBV6-5 and TRBJ1-4, with a possible D match to TRBD1 (6 bases). The CDR3 consists of 15 residues. V lost 6 bases and J 3 bases, leaving 14 bases between the germline ends. Germline V gene data show CDR1 as MNHEY and CDR2 as SVGAGI. The CDR3 here is CASRPDRNANEKLFF. The CDR3 DNA reads as TGTGCCAGCAGGCCAGACAGGAATGCTAATGAAAAACTGTTTTTT.

This clonotype was counted only a few times. The DNA of the CDR3 is TGTGCCAGCAGCACCCAGGTGGGGCGGGAGGGCCCCCTTACCTACGAGCAGTACTTC. The encoded protein is CASSTQVGREGPLTYEQYF. The chain recombines TRBV7-9 with TRBJ2-7, with 9 bases aligning to TRBD2. Germline V gene data show CDR1 as SEHNR and CDR2 as FQNEAQ (reference sequence). The CDR3 loop spans 19 amino acids. Trimming cost V 5 bases and J 2 bases; bases outside gene matches: 19.

As concerns this clonotype: Mismatch with germline at one junction end may stem from a read error. The chain couples TRBV27 to TRBJ2-3; the match to TRBD2 covers 13 bases. The germline gives CDR1 MNHEY, CDR2 SMNVEV (reference sequence). The CDR3 is 17 amino acids. The CDR3 coding sequence is TGTGCCAACAGTTCGTTCACTAGCGGGGGGGGCGCAGATACGCAGTATTTT. This sequence encodes CANSSFTSGGGADTQYF.

This clonotype was seen only once. A junction boundary mismatches the germline segment, possibly from a read error. The V and J genes are TRBV27 and TRBJ1-5; D is unresolved. Germline V gene lookup returns CDR1 MNHEY and CDR2 SMNVEV (reference sequence). This CDR3 contains 13 residues. The CDR3 nucleotides read TGTGCCAGCAGAAGGGTCGGAAATCAGCCCCTGCATTTT. This codes for CASRRVGNQPLHF.

The chain employs TRBV29-1 and TRBJ2-5, with D perhaps TRBD1 (5 bases). The CDR3 has 13 residues. Trimming cost V 7 bases and J 0 bases, with 12 bases left between them. Germline V CDR1 and CDR2: SQVTM, ANQGSEA. The CDR3 spells CSAKTVYQETQYF. CDR3 nucleotides: TGCAGCGCCAAGACAGTTTACCAAGAGACCCAGTACTTC. The full variable domain, in which reference TRBV29-1 and TRBJ2-5 provide the parts outside the CDR3, is SAVISQKPSRDICQRGTSLTIQCQVDSQVTMMFWYRQQPGQSLTLIATANQGSEATYESGFVIDKFPISRPNLTFSTLTVSNMSPEDSSIYLCSAKTVYQETQYFGPGTRLLVL.

The chain uses TRBV7-2 and TRBJ2-5; TRBD2 aligns across 15 bases. The germline V gene encodes CDR1 SGHTA and CDR2 FQGNSA. This CDR3 comprises 15 residues. V shed 5 bases and J 12 bases; nucleotides not matched to a gene: 10. Written as DNA, the CDR3 is TGTGCCAGCAGCGAGGAAGGGACTAGCGGGAGGTCCAAGTACTTC. Translating gives CASSEEGTSGRSKYF.

The V gene is TRBV20-1, the J gene TRBJ1-6, with D perhaps matching TRBD1 (6 bases). The CDR3 is made up of 16 amino acids. V lost 1 base and J 5 bases, leaving 15 bases between the germline ends. Germline V gene sequence: CDR1 DFQATT, CDR2 SNEGSKA (reference sequence). The CDR3 nucleotides read TGCAGTGCTAGAGGGGGGGCAGTAATCGATAATTCACCCCTCCACTTT. Amino acids: CSARGGAVIDNSPLHF.

The chain joins TRBV12-3 or TRBV12-4 to TRBJ2-1; TRBD1 agrees at 7 bases. Trimming took 5 bases from V and 6 from J; bases not matched to a gene: 7. CDR3 length equals 14 residues. The CDR3 here is CASSQGTACNEQFF. CDR3 bases: TGTGCCAGCAGTCAGGGGACAGCCTGCAATGAGCAGTTCTTC.